The rows below give T cell receptor beta chains drawn from one sample of a study of blood T cell repertoires in COVID-19. Assay used: immunoSEQ multiplex PCR; TCRdb lists only in-frame clones, some missing. The repertoire holds some 150,000 clones, roughly 87% seen once, with roughly 1.2% in the top ten. The sequenced sample consisted of PBMCs or T cells enriched from blood (not recorded which). The receptors come from a human donor with acute COVID-19. The donor label of this sample is uncertain. Both conserved end residues are part of each CDR3. A D gene is named only where the DNA matches it firmly. A row's size may be missing; if present it is once, few, many or a size class.

D	size	V	J	DNA	CDR3
-	-	TRBV6-2/TRBV6-3	TRBJ1-4	TGTGCCAGCAGTTACTCTCCAGGGAACCCCTTTGCAACTAATGAAAAACTGTTTTTT	CASSYSPGNPFATNEKLFF
-	-	TRBV20-1	TRBJ1-1	TGCAGTGCTAGGGACAGCGTCGCCACTTTCTTT	CSARDSVATFF
TRBD1	-	TRBV5-1	TRBJ1-3	TGCGCCAGCAGCAAAACAGGGGGCTCCGGAAACACCATATATTTT	CASSKTGGSGNTIYF
TRBD1	-	TRBV5-1	TRBJ1-4	TGCGCCAGCAGCCGCCCGGGACAGGGAAATGAAAAACTGTTTTTT	CASSRPGQGNEKLFF
-	-	TRBV7-6	TRBJ1-3	TGTGCCAGCAGCTTAGCGACATCGGGAACTGGAAACACCATATATTTT	CASSLATSGTGNTIYF
TRBD2	-	TRBV9	TRBJ2-1	TGTGCCAGCAGCGTAGATGGGACTAGGTATGATGAGCAGTTCTTC	CASSVDGTRYDEQFF
-	-	TRBV5-1	TRBJ1-1	TGCGCCAGCAGCTTGGTTCGGGGGGTGAACACTGAAGCTTTCTTT	CASSLVRGVNTEAFF
-	-	TRBV19	TRBJ2-3	TGTGCCGCAGGTTACGATACGCAGTATTTT	CAAGYDTQYF
-	-	TRBV3-1/TRBV3-2	TRBJ2-3	TGTGCCAGCAGCCAACCGGGGGAGAAAGATACGCAGTATTTT	CASSQPGEKDTQYF
TRBD1	-	TRBV6-1	TRBJ2-7	TGTGCCAGCAGTGATTCGGGACAGGGCCTTTACGAGCAGTACTTC	CASSDSGQGLYEQYF
TRBD1	-	TRBV9	TRBJ2-1	TGTGCCAGCAGCCCACACAGGGGGCGCGGAGGTGAGCAGTTCTTC	CASSPHRGRGGEQFF
TRBD1	-	TRBV19	TRBJ1-2	TGTGCCAGTACGGGGGGGGACAGAGCTAACTATGGCTACACCTTC	CASTGGDRANYGYTF
TRBD1	-	TRBV4-1	TRBJ2-2	TGCGCCAGCAGCCTCCCTATGATGGGACAGCCGAACACCGGGGAGCTGTTTTTT	CASSLPMMGQPNTGELFF
TRBD1	-	TRBV5-1	TRBJ1-4	TGCGCCAGCAGCGCTAGACAGGGGTCGACTAATGAAAAACTGTTTTTT	CASSARQGSTNEKLFF
TRBD1	-	TRBV5-1	TRBJ2-7	TGCGCCAGCAGCAAACAGGGGGTATCCGAGCAGTACTTC	CASSKQGVSEQYF
-	-	TRBV29-1	TRBJ2-5	TGCAGCGTTGAACATCAAGAGACCCAGTACTTC	CSVEHQETQYF
TRBD1	-	TRBV6-5	TRBJ1-5	TGTGCCAGCAGAGGAACAACAGGGGTGGGCCAGCCCCAGCATTTT	CASRGTTGVGQPQHF
-	-	TRBV19	TRBJ1-6	TGTGCCAGTAGTATGGACAGATCACCCCTCCACTTT	CASSMDRSPLHF
-	-	TRBV6-2/TRBV6-3	TRBJ1-1	TGTGCCAGCAGTTACTCGGGACACCCGAACACTGAAGCTTTCTTT	CASSYSGHPNTEAFF
-	-	TRBV18	TRBJ1-5	TGTGCCAGCTCACCCCGGCAGGGTAATAATCAGCCCCAGCATTTT	CASSPRQGNNQPQHF
-	once	TRBV29-1	TRBJ2-3	TGCAGCGTTGACCGAGGGTCAGATACGCAGTATTTT	CSVDRGSDTQYF
-	-	TRBV10-3	TRBJ2-1	TGTGCCATCAGTGTTTTCGGGACTGGGTACAATGAGCAGTTCTTC	CAISVFGTGYNEQFF
TRBD2	few	TRBV4-1	TRBJ2-7	TGCGCCAGCAGCCAAGATAGACTAGCGAGCGAGCAGTACTTC	CASSQDRLASEQYF
-	-	TRBV29-1	TRBJ1-1	TGCATCTTCTCTACCACCGGGGGATCTGAAGCTTTCTTT	CIFSTTGGSEAFF
TRBD1	-	TRBV4-3	TRBJ2-1	TGCGCCAGCAGAGTCGGGACAGGGTCCGATGAGCAGTTCTTC	CASRVGTGSDEQFF
TRBD1	-	TRBV5-1	TRBJ1-1	TGCGCCAGCAGCTATGATCAGGGGGGAACTGAAGCTTTCTTT	CASSYDQGGTEAFF
-	many	TRBV30	TRBJ1-5	TGTGCCTGGAGTGTAGAGGGCAGAGGCAATCAGCCCCAGCATTTT	CAWSVEGRGNQPQHF
TRBD1	-	TRBV6-1	TRBJ2-7	TGTGCCAGCAGTGAAATCCACAGGGGAGTCGGGGAGCAGTACTTC	CASSEIHRGVGEQYF
-	-	TRBV9	TRBJ1-1	TGTGCCAGCAGCGTAGCTGGGTCCAGAGGTCCAGCCTTT	CASSVAGSRGPAF
-	-	TRBV3-1/TRBV3-2	TRBJ1-6	TGTGCCAGCAGCCAAGATCTGGCAATTTCACCCCTCCACTTT	CASSQDLAISPLHF
-	-	TRBV29-1	TRBJ1-1	TGCAGCGTTGCACAGACGAACACTGAAGCTTTCTTT	CSVAQTNTEAFF
-	-	TRBV30	TRBJ1-2	TGTGCCTGGTTAAACAGGAATAACTATGGCTACACCTTC	CAWLNRNNYGYTF
-	-	TRBV30	TRBJ1-3	TGTGCCTGGCGAAGGAGGGATGGAAACACCATATATTTT	CAWRRRDGNTIYF
TRBD2	-	TRBV7-2	TRBJ2-5	TGTGCCAGCAGCTTCCCGGGGGGGTACGGGACCCAGTACTTC	CASSFPGGYGTQYF
-	-	TRBV18	TRBJ1-1	TGTGCCAGCTCACCACTGCAGGGGAACACTGAAGCTTTCTTT	CASSPLQGNTEAFF
-	few	TRBV9	TRBJ2-1	TGTGCCAGCAGCGTAGTGGGGCAGGGGGGCAATGAGCAGTTCTTC	CASSVVGQGGNEQFF
-	-	TRBV5-4	TRBJ2-5	TGTGCCAGCAGCACACAGGGACCCCAAGAGACCCAGTACTTC	CASSTQGPQETQYF
-	-	TRBV11-2	TRBJ2-3	TGTGCCAGCAGCTTAGATCCTGGACTAGGGGGGCGGAATACGCAGTATTTT	CASSLDPGLGGRNTQYF
-	-	TRBV5-1	TRBJ1-4	TGCGCCAGCAGCTTGAGAGGTCTCGGAGAAAAACTGTTTTTT	CASSLRGLGEKLFF
-	-	TRBV6-5	TRBJ1-2	TGTGCCAGCAGTTACAGCGGTAGCTATGGCTACACCTTC	CASSYSGSYGYTF
-	-	TRBV2	TRBJ1-2	TGTGCCAGCAGTGTGATCCGGGACTATGGCTACACCTTC	CASSVIRDYGYTF
-	-	TRBV6-2/TRBV6-3	TRBJ2-7	TGTGCCAGCAGTTTAAGGACAGTGGGCTTCTCCTACGAGCAGTACTTC	CASSLRTVGFSYEQYF
-	-	TRBV2	TRBJ2-1	TGTGCCAGCAGCCTCAACCTGGGCACCTACAATGAGCAGTTCTTC	CASSLNLGTYNEQFF
TRBD2	-	TRBV5-4	TRBJ2-3	TGTGCCAGCAGCTTGACTAGCGGGGGCACAGATACGCAGTATTTT	CASSLTSGGTDTQYF
-	-	TRBV7-9	TRBJ1-1	TGTGCCAGCAGCTTAGAAGGTGGTAAAGGGAGGGCTTTCTTT	CASSLEGGKGRAFF
-	-	TRBV18	TRBJ1-6	TGTGCCAGCTCACCAGGGGCGCAAACACCCCTCCACTTT	CASSPGAQTPLHF
-	-	TRBV27	TRBJ1-5	TGTGCCAGCAGCCTAGGAGGGGGGGGCAATCAGCCCCAGCATTTT	CASSLGGGGNQPQHF
-	-	TRBV7-3	TRBJ2-3	TGTGCCAGCAGCCCGGGGGTCAGTTCGGATACGCAGTATTTT	CASSPGVSSDTQYF
TRBD2	few	TRBV6-2/TRBV6-3	TRBJ2-3	TGTGCCAGCAGTTGGACTAGCGGGGGGGATACGCAGTATTTT	CASSWTSGGDTQYF
-	-	TRBV5-1	TRBJ1-2	TGCGCCAGCAGCATGAACCTGATGGAGGGAGGCTACACCTTC	CASSMNLMEGGYTF